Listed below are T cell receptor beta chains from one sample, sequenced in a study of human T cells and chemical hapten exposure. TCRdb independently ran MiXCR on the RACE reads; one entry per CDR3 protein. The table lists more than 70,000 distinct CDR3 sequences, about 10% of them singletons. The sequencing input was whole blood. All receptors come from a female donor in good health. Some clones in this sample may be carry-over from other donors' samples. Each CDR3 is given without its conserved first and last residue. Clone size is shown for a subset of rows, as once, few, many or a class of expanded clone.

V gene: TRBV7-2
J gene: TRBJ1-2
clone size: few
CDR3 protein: ASSLGQANYGYT

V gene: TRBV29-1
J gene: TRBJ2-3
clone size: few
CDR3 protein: SVQDETQY

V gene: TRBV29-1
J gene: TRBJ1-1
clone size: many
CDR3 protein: SAQMNTEAF

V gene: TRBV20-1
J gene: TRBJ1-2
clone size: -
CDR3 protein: SAGLEGVYT

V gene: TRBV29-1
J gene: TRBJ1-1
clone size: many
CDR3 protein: SVAPTGTEAF

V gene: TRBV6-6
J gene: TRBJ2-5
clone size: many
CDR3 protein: ASSARDQTQY

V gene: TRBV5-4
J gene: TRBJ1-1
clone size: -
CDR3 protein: ASSLGGAFYNTEAF

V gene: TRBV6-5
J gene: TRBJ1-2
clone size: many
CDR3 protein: ASSDEGGRYGYT

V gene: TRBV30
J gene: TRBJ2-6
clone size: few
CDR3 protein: AWSVLGAGANVLT

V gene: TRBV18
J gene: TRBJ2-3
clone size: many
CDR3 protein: ASSPPVVFAAGTDTQY

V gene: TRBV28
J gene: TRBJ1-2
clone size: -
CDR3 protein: ASRNVDLYGYT

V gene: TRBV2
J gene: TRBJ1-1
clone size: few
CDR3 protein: ASLTGQGGTEAF

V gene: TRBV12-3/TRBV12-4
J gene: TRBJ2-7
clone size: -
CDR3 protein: ASRGGEEQY

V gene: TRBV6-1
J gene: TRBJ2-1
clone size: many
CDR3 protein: ASSDVTFSSYNEQF

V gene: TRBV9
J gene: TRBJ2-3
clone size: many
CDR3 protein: ASRAGMNTDTQY

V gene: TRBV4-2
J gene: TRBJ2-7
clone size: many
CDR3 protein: ASSPGTANYEQY

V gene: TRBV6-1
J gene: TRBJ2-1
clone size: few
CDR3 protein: ASSAGRREGEQF

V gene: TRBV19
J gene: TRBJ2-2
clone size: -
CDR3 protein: ASSRGGRALSTGELF

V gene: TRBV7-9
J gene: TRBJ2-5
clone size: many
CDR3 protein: ASSLWARGTGKETQY